One sample yielded the 13 T cell receptor beta chains listed below, sequenced in a study of shared clonotypes between healthy human individuals. Data came from immunoSEQ multiplex PCR; TCRdb stores just in-frame clones and leaves some out. This table holds over 400,000 clones, 78% found once. Source material: PBMCs. The receptors originated from a woman between 40 and 55 years old in good health. Some clones in this sample may be carry-over from other donors' samples.

Turning to this clone: A read error may produce the germline difference seen at one junction end. The CDR3 sequence: CASGLIRDQPQHF. CDR3 nucleotide sequence: TGTGCTAGTGGTTTGATTAGGGATCAACCCCAGCATTTT. The chain couples TRBV12-5 to TRBJ1-5; no clear D. Germline assignment: CDR1 LGHNT and CDR2 FRNRAP. The CDR3 is 13 amino acids.

This chain uses TRBV11-2 with TRBJ2-7, with D possibly TRBD1 on 5 matching bases. V was clipped by 2 bases and J by 3 bases, with 11 bases between them. Germline V gene data show CDR1 as SGHAT and CDR2 as FQNNGV. The length of the CDR3 is 14 residues. The CDR3 protein is CASSLYRQGYEQYF. CDR3 bases: TGTGCCAGCAGCTTATACCGGCAGGGCTACGAGCAGTACTTC.

The chain has TRBV18 and TRBJ1-5; no clear D gene. CDR1 and CDR2 (germline): KGHSH, LQKENI. V was trimmed by 4 bases and J by 7 bases, leaving 11 bases between them. This CDR3 has 13 amino acids. As DNA, the CDR3 is TGTGCCAGCTCACTTCAGTCTGAGCAGCCCCAGCATTTT. It translates to CASSLQSEQPQHF.

The chain links TRBV5-4 to TRBJ2-5; 9 positions match TRBD2. V lost 3 bases to trimming and J lost 3 bases; unmatched junction nucleotides: 9. The CDR3 extends over 16 amino acids. The germline gives CDR1 SGHNT, CDR2 YYREEE (reference sequence). The CDR3 spells CASSSGVAGVEETQYF. The CDR3 nucleotides read TGTGCCAGCAGCTCCGGAGTAGCGGGGGTAGAAGAGACCCAGTACTTC.

Worth noting for this clone: This specimen includes other DNA sequences encoding the same CDR3. The rearrangement uses TRBV5-1 and TRBJ1-1; no firm D call. Per germline, CDR1 SGHRS and CDR2 YFSETQ. Trimming removed 1 base at V and 1 base at J, with 8 bases between. The CDR3 runs 14 residues. The DNA of the CDR3 is TGCGCCAGCAGCTTGAACGGCGCGAACACTGAAGCTTTCTTT. The encoded protein is CASSLNGANTEAFF.

The sample holds many counts of this clone. This chain connects TRBV7-3 to TRBJ2-1; TRBD1 or TRBD2 may be the D gene (5 bases each). The germline V and J ends were trimmed by 5 bases and 6 bases, with 20 bases remaining between them. The CDR3 consists of 16 residues. Germline lookup yields CDR1 SGHTA and CDR2 FQGTGA. The CDR3 coding sequence is TGTGCCAGCAGCCCGACCGGGACCCCAAGAGGCAATGAGCAGTTCTTC. Protein: CASSPTGTPRGNEQFF.

This chain uses TRBV4-1 with TRBJ2-3; the match to TRBD1 covers 8 bases. Germline lookup yields CDR1 MGHRA and CDR2 YSYEKL. V dropped 0 bases and J dropped 2; count of bases not matched to a gene: 7. This CDR3 region has 17 residues. The DNA of the CDR3 is TGCGCCAGCAGCCAAGATACGGCAGGGGGCTTCACAGATACGCAGTATTTT. Translating it yields CASSQDTAGGFTDTQYF.

The V gene is TRBV7-3, the J gene TRBJ2-2, with D possibly TRBD1 on 6 matching bases. The germline V gene has CDR1 SGHTA and CDR2 FQGTGA. CDR3 length: 16 amino acids. Trimming removed 3 bases at V and 2 bases at J, with 13 bases between. CDR3 nucleotides: TGTGCCAGCAGCTTCTCCCCAGGGGCAAACACCGGGGAGCTGTTTTTT. Translation: CASSFSPGANTGELFF.

This clone was counted once. This chain connects TRBV9 to TRBJ2-3; either TRBD1 or TRBD2 may fit D (5 bases each). The CDR3 is 15 residues long. V shed 0 bases and J shed 2 bases, with 10 bases lying between them. CDR1 SGDLS and CDR2 YYNGEE come from the germline V gene. CDR3 protein: CASSVGGGLTDTQYF. Here the CDR3 DNA reads TGTGCCAGCAGCGTAGGGGGCGGACTCACAGATACGCAGTATTTT. Drawing the rest from reference TRBV9 and TRBJ2-3, the complete variable domain is DSGVTQTPKHLITATGQRVTLRCSPRSGDLSVYWYQQSLDQGLQFLIQYYNGEERAKGNILERFSAQQFPDLHSELNLSSLELGDSALYFCASSVGGGLTDTQYFGPGTRLTVL.

This clone was observed a few times. The rearrangement links TRBV5-6 to TRBJ2-5; tentatively, D is TRBD1 (5 bases). The DNA end favors TRBJ2-7, so the J call may be wrong. The germline V gene has CDR1 SGHDT and CDR2 YYEEEE. The CDR3 contains 14 residues. The CDR3 DNA is TGTGCCAGCAGCTGGAGAAGGGGAACCTACGAGCAGTACTTC. Protein: CASSWRRGTYEQYF.

The chain has TRBV28 and TRBJ2-3; D gene unclear. Germline assignment: CDR1 MDHEN and CDR2 SYDVKM. Between the trimmed V and J ends, which lost 8 bases and 0 bases, there was a span of 9 bases. CDR3 length: 13 amino acids. CDR3 bases: TGTGCCAGCGGATGGTGGAGCACAGATACGCAGTATTTT. Protein sequence: CASGWWSTDTQYF.

A remark on this clone: Relative to the germline gene, one junction end is altered; a read error may explain this. The chain is built from TRBV6-6 and TRBJ2-7; 9 bases fit TRBD1. Germline V lookup: CDR1 MNHNY, CDR2 SVGAGI (reference sequence). The CDR3 runs to 13 residues. CDR3 protein: CASSGTGPRGGIF. Here the CDR3 DNA reads TGTGCCAGCAGTGGGACAGGGCCGCGCGGGGGAATTTTC.

This chain links TRBV7-8 with TRBJ1-3; D is unclear. Trimming shortened V by 1 base and J by 2 bases, and 6 bases separated the two germline ends. The CDR3 runs 14 residues. Germline CDR1 SGHVS, CDR2 FQNEAQ. The CDR3 is CASSLGSAGNTIYF. The CDR3 nucleotides read TGTGCCAGCAGCTTAGGGTCGGCTGGAAACACCATATATTTT.